The 14 T cell receptor beta chains below all came from one sample that was sequenced in a study of tumor-infiltrating T cells and Merkel cell polyomavirus. Study background: The study examined CD8+ T cells specific for the Merkel cell polyomavirus KLL epitope.

Immunohistochemistry showed robust Merkel cell polyomavirus Large T antigen staining in every patient's tumor. Here immunoSEQ multiplex PCR was the method, and the copy in TCRdb shows in-frame clones only, minus some. The data show around 25,000 clones, with roughly 85% seen just once and roughly 2.5% held by the top ten. Sequenced sample: lymph node tissue. These receptor sequences come from a man aged 50 to 59 with Merkel cell carcinoma.

This clone has just a few counts. The CDR3 nucleotides are TGTGCCAGTAGGTACAGTATTAATCAGCCCCAGCATTTT. Protein product: CASRYSINQPQHF. This rearrangement joins TRBV19 to TRBJ1-5; D not resolved. The CDR3 consists of 13 residues. Trimming took off 6 bases at V and 4 bases at J, with 10 bases between the two ends. Germline values: CDR1 LNHDA, CDR2 SQIVND (reference sequence). Looking up the rest from reference TRBV19 and TRBJ1-5 gives the full variable domain: DGGITQSPKYLFRKEGQNVTLSCEQNLNHDAMYWYRQDPGQGLRLIYYSQIVNDFQKGDIAEGYSVSREKKESFPLTVTSAQKNPTAFYLCASRYSINQPQHFGDGTRLSIL.

J is TRBJ1-4 and V is TRBV2; D gene unclear. The CDR3 totals 18 residues. Between the trimmed V and J ends, which lost 2 bases and 0 bases, there was a span of 16 bases. Germline V gene sequence: CDR1 SNHLY, CDR2 FYNNEI. The CDR3 region is CASSEKVFERTTNEKLFF. CDR3 coding DNA: TGTGCCAGCAGTGAAAAGGTATTCGAGAGGACAACTAATGAAAAACTGTTTTTT.

This clone was recorded a few times. The chain combines TRBV5-1 with TRBJ2-1, with 7 bases identical to TRBD2. The junction had 15 bases not matched to a gene; V was cut back by 5 bases and J by 4 bases. From germline, CDR1 is SGHRS and CDR2 YFSETQ. The CDR3 extends over 17 amino acids. This chain's CDR3 is CASSSLSLAGPYNEQFF. Written as DNA, the CDR3 is TGCGCCAGCAGTAGTCTATCATTAGCGGGCCCATACAATGAGCAGTTCTTC.

J is TRBJ1-2 and V is TRBV18; 9 nucleotides line up with TRBD1. Germline V CDR1 and CDR2: KGHSH, LQKENI. The J segment lost 5 bases and the V segment lost 0 bases, leaving 13 bases of the junction unmatched. The CDR3 contains 18 residues. DNA for the CDR3: TGTGCCAGCTCACCACCGAACACAGGGGGCGCTCCACGGTATGGCTACACCTTC. Its protein is CASSPPNTGGAPRYGYTF.

This chain connects TRBV11-3 to TRBJ2-5; 9 nucleotides align to TRBD2. Trimming removed 5 bases from V and 0 bases from J; junction bases left unmatched: 4. CDR1 and CDR2 from the germline V gene are SGHNT and YENEEA. The CDR3 totals 15 residues. CDR3 in DNA: TGTGCCAGCAGCCTACTAGCGGGTAACCAAGAGACCCAGTACTTC. Its protein is CASSLLAGNQETQYF. The full variable domain, rest sourced from reference TRBV11-3 and TRBJ2-5, is EAGVVQSPRYKIIEKKQPVAFWCNPISGHNTLYWYLQNLGQGPELLIRYENEEAVDDSQLPKDRFSAERLKGVDSTLKIQPAELGDSAVYLCASSLLAGNQETQYFGPGTRLLVL.

The chain uses TRBV6-1 and TRBJ1-1; no reliable D call. The CDR3 loop spans 15 amino acids. Trimming removed 1 base at V and 1 base at J, with 10 bases between. Germline V gene data show CDR1 as MNHNS and CDR2 as SASEGT. The CDR3 loop reads CASSEVVGRNTEAFF. In nucleotides, the CDR3 is TGTGCCAGCAGTGAAGTGGTGGGCCGGAACACTGAAGCTTTCTTT.

This rearrangement joins TRBV19 to TRBJ1-2; 7 positions agree with TRBD1. The germline CDR1 and CDR2 sequences are LNHDA and SQIVND (reference sequence). V gave up 4 bases and J gave up 3 bases; unmatched junction bases: 14. This CDR3 region has 17 residues. DNA for the CDR3: TGTGCCAGTAGTACGTCGAGATCGGGACAGCGGGACTATGGCTACACCTTC. Amino acid sequence: CASSTSRSGQRDYGYTF.

The chain links TRBV9 to TRBJ1-2, with D possibly TRBD1 on 5 matching bases. With 4 bases removed from V and 6 bases from J, the gap between germline ends came to 31 bases. The CDR3 is 19 residues long. Germline CDR1 is SGDLS and CDR2 is YYNGEE. CDR3 nucleotide sequence: TGTGCCAGCAGCCCAATCCTCGACCCCGACAGACGCCGAGGTGATGGCTACACCTTC. Its translation is CASSPILDPDRRRGDGYTF.

In nucleotides, the CDR3 is TGCAGCGTTAGCTGGACTAGCCTAGATACGCAGTATTTT. Translated, it gives CSVSWTSLDTQYF. The rearrangement links TRBV29-1 to TRBJ2-3; TRBD2 matches at 8 bases. The CDR3 has 13 amino acids. The V gene's germline CDR1 is SQVTM and CDR2 ANQGSEA. J lost 5 bases, V lost 5 bases, and 6 bases had no gene match.

The rearrangement joins TRBV28 to TRBJ1-5; D is ambiguous. Germline-derived CDR1 and CDR2 are MDHEN and SYDVKM. V was clipped by 5 bases and J by 1 base, with 9 bases between them. The CDR3 covers 14 residues. In nucleotides, the CDR3 is TGTGCCAGCAGTGAGTACGGGAGCAATCAGCCCCAGCATTTT. As protein: CASSEYGSNQPQHF.

The chain links TRBV7-3 to TRBJ2-5, with 10 bases aligning to TRBD2. V lost 5 bases, J lost 3 bases, and 3 bases stayed unmatched. CDR1 is SGHTA, CDR2 FQGTGA, per germline. This CDR3 spans 14 amino acids. The CDR3 sequence is CASSRSGGEETQYF. In DNA form, the CDR3 reads TGTGCCAGCAGCCGGAGCGGGGGGGAAGAGACCCAGTACTTC.

The DNA for the CDR3 is TGCAGCGTACGGACTAGCGGGGTGAGCACAGATACGCAGTATTTT. This sequence encodes CSVRTSGVSTDTQYF. The chain carries TRBV29-1 and TRBJ2-3, with 12 bases lining up with TRBD2. The CDR3 runs to 15 residues. J lost 0 bases, V lost 6 bases, and 4 bases had no gene match. Germline V CDR1 and CDR2: SQVTM, ANQGSEA.

A note on this clone: Other DNA variants within this sample encode the same CDR3. The V call is TRBV5-5, the J call TRBJ2-7; D is uncertain. CDR3 length: 17 amino acids. Trimming took 5 bases from V and 0 from J, leaving 21 bases between them. CDR1 and CDR2 (germline): SGHKS, YYEKEE (reference sequence). The CDR3 nucleotides read TGTGCCAGCAGTCTGTCGCCGGTGGGCGTCGACTCCTACGAGCAGTACTTC. Amino acids: CASSLSPVGVDSYEQYF.

The chain recombines TRBV5-1 with TRBJ1-3; D remains ambiguous. The CDR3 is 17 residues long. Looked up from germline, CDR1 is SGHRS and CDR2 is YFSETQ. V dropped 0 bases and J dropped 0 bases, with 13 bases sitting between them. As DNA, the CDR3 is TGCGCCAGCAGCTTGGTAGCACCAACTGGCTCTGGAAACACCATATATTTT. It is translated as CASSLVAPTGSGNTIYF.